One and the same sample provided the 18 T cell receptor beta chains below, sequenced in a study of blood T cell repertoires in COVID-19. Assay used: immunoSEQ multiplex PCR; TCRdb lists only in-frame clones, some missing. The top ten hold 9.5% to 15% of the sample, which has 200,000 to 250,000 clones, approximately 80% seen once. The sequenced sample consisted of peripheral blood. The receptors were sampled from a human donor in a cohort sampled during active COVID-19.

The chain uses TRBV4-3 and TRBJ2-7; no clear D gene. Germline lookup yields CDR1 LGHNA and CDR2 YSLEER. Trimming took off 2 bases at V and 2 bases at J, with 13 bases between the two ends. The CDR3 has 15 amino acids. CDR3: CASSQSLGPPYEQYF. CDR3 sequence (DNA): TGCGCCAGCAGCCAATCTCTGGGCCCTCCCTACGAGCAGTACTTC.

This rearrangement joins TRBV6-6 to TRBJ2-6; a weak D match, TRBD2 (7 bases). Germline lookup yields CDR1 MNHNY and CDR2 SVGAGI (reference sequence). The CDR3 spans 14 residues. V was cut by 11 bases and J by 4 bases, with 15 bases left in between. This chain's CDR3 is CAEGGAPGANVLTF. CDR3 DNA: TGTGCCGAAGGGGGGGCGCCAGGGGCCAACGTCCTGACTTTC.

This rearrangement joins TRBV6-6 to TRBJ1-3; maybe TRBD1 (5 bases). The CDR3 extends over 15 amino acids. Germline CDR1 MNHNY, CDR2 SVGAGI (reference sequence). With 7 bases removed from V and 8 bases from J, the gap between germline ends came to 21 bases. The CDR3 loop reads CASIWGPVGSDTIYF. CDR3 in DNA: TGTGCCAGCATATGGGGCCCGGTGGGGTCTGACACCATATATTTT.

CDR3 sequence reads: CATSGVTGNYNEQFF. The CDR3 nucleotides are TGTGCCACCTCCGGGGTGACAGGGAACTACAATGAGCAGTTCTTC. The V gene is TRBV10-3, the J gene TRBJ2-1; TRBD1 matches at 7 bases. Germline CDR1 reads ENHRY; CDR2 reads SYGVKD. The CDR3 spans 15 residues. The V and J ends lost 10 bases and 3 bases, in that order; junction bases with no gene match: 12.

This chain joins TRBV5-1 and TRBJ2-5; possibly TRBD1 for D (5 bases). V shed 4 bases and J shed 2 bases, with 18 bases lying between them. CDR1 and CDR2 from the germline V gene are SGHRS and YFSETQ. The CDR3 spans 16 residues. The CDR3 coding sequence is TGCGCCAGCAGCCGATACATAGGGGAAGGACAAGAGACCCAGTACTTC. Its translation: CASSRYIGEGQETQYF.

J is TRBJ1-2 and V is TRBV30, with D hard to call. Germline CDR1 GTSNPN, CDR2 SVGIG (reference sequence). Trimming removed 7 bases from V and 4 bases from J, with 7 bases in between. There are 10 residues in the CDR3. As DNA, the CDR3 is TGTGCCTCCGGGGTCTATGGCTACACCTTC. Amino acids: CASGVYGYTF.

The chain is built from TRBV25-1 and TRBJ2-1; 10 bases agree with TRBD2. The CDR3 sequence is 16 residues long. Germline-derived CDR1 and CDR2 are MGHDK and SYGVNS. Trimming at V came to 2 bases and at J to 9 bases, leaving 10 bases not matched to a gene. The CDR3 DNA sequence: TGTGCCAGCAGTGAAACCCGAGCGGGAGGGCCGGGTGAGCAGTTCTTC. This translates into CASSETRAGGPGEQFF.

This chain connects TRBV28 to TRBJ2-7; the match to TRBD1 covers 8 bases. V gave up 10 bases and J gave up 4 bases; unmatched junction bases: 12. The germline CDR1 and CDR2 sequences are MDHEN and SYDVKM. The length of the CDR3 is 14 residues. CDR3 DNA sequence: TGTGCCACCAGGGGGACAGGAGCAATATACGAGCAGTACTTC. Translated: CATRGTGAIYEQYF.

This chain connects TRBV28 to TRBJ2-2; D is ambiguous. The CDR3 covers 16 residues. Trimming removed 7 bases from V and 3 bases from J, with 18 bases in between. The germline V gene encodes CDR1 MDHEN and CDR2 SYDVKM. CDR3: CASTRNWQDYTGELFF. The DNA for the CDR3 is TGTGCCAGCACTCGAAACTGGCAGGATTACACCGGGGAGCTGTTTTTT. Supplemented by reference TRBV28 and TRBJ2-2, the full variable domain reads DVKVTQSSRYLVKRTGEKVFLECVQDMDHENMFWYRQDPGLGLRLIYFSYDVKMKEKGDIPEGYSVSREKKERFSLILESASTNQTSMYLCASTRNWQDYTGELFFGEGSRLTVL.

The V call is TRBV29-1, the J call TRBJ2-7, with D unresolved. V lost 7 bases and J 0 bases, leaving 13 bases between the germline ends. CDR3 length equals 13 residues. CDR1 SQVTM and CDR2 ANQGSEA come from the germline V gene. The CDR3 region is CSGGDPGSYEQYF. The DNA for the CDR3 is TGCAGCGGGGGTGATCCCGGCTCCTACGAGCAGTACTTC.

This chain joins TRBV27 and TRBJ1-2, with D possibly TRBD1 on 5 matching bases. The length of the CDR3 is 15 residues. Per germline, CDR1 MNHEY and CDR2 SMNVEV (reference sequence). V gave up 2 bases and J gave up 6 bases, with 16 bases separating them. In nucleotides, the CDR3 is TGTGCCAGCAGTTTAGAAGCCAGGACAATCCATGGCTACACCTTC. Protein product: CASSLEARTIHGYTF.

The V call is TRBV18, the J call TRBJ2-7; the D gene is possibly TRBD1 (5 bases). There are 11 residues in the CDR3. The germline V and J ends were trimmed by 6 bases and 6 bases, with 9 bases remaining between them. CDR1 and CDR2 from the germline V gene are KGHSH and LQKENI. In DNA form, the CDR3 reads TGTGCCAGCTCCAATAGGGGCGAGCAGTACTTC. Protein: CASSNRGEQYF.

The CDR3 spells CAWSGTSGYTGELFF. Here the CDR3 DNA reads TGTGCCTGGAGTGGGACTAGCGGATACACCGGGGAGCTGTTTTTT. This chain links TRBV30 with TRBJ2-2, with 10 bases matching TRBD2. With V trimmed by 1 base and J by 3 bases, 2 bases remained unmatched. The CDR3 spans 15 residues. The germline CDR1 and CDR2 sequences are GTSNPN and SVGIG (reference sequence).

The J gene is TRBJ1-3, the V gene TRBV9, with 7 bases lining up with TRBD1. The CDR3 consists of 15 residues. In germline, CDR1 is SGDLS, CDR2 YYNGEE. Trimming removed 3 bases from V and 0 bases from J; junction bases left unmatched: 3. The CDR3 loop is CASSAYRGSGNTIYF. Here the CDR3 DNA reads TGTGCCAGCAGCGCATACAGGGGCTCTGGAAACACCATATATTTT.

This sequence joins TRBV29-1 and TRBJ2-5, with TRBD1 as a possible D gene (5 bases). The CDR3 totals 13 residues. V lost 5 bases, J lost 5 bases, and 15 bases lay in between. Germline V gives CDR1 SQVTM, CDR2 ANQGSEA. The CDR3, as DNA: TGCAGCGTTTCCTGGGCAGGGTACGAGACCCAGTACTTC. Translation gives CSVSWAGYETQYF.

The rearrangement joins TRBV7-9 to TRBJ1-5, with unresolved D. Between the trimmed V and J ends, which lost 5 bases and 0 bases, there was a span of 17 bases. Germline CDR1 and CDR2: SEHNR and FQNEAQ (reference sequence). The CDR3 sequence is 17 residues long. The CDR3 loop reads CASSPFMESYSNQPQHF. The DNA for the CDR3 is TGTGCCAGCAGCCCCTTTATGGAGAGTTATAGCAATCAGCCCCAGCATTTT. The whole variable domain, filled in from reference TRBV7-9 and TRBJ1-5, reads DTGVSQNPRHKITKRGQNVTFRCDPISEHNRLYWYRQTLGQGPEFLTYFQNEAQLEKSRLLSDRFSAERPKGSFSTLEIQRTEQGDSAMYLCASSPFMESYSNQPQHFGDGTRLSIL.

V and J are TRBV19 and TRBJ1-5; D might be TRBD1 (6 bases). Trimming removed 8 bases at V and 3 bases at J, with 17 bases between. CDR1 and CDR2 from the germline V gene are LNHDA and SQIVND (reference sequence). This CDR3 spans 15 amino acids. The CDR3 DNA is TGTGCCAGTTCTCCGACAGGCGTCAACAATCAGCCCCAGCATTTT. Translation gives CASSPTGVNNQPQHF.

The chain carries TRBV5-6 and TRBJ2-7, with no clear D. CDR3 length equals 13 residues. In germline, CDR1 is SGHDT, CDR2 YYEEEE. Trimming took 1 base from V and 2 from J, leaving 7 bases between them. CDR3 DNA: TGTGCCAGCAGCTTGTCAGTTCCCTACGAGCAGTACTTC. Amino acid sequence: CASSLSVPYEQYF.